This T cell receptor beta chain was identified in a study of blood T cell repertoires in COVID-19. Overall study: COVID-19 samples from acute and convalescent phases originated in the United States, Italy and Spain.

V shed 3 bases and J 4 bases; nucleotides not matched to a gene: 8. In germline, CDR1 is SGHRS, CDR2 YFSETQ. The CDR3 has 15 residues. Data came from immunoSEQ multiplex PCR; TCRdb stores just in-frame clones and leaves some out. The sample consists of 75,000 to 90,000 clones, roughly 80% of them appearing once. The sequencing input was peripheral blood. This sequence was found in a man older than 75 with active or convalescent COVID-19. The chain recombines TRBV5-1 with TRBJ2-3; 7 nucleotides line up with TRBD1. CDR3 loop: CASSSGQLGADTQYF. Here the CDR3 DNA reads TGCGCCAGCAGCTCGGGACAGTTAGGGGCAGATACGCAGTATTTT.